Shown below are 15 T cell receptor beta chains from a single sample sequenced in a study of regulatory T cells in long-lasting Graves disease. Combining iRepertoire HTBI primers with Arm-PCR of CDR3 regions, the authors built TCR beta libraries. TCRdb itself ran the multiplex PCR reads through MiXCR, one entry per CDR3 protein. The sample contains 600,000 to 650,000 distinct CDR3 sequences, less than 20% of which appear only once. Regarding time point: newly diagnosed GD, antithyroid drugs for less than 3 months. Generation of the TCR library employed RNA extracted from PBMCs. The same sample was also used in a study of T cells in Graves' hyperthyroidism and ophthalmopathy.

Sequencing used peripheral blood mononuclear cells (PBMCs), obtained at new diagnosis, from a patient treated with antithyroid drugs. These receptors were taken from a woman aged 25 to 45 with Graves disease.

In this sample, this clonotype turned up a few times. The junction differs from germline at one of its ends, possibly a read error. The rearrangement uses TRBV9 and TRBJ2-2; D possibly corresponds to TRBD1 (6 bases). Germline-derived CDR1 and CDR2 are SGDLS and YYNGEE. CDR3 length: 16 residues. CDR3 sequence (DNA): TGTGCCAGCAGCGTAGTTGCAGGGGCTAACACCGGGAAGCTGTTTTTT. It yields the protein CASSVVAGANTGKLFF.

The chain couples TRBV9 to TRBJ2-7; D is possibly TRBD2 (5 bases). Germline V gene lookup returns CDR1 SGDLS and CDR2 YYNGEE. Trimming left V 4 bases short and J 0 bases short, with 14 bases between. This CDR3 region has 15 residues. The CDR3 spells CASSREGGLSYEQYF. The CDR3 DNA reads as TGTGCCAGCAGCCGGGAAGGCGGACTCTCCTACGAGCAGTACTTC. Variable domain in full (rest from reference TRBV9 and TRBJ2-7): DSGVTQTPKHLITATGQRVTLRCSPRSGDLSVYWYQQSLDQGLQFLIQYYNGEERAKGNILERFSAQQFPDLHSELNLSSLELGDSALYFCASSREGGLSYEQYFGPGTRLTVT.

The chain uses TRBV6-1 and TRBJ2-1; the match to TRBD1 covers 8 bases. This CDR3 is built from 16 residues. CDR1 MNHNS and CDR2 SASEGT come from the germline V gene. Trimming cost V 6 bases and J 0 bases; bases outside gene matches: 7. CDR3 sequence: CASSQTGAGSYNEQFF. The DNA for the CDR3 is TGTGCCAGCAGCCAGACAGGGGCAGGCTCCTACAATGAGCAGTTCTTC.

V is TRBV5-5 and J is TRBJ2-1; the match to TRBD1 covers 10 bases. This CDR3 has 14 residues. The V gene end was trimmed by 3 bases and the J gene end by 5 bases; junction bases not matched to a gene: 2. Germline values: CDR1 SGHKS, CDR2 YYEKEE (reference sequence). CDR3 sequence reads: CASSWDRGDNEQFF. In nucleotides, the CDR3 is TGTGCCAGCAGCTGGGACAGGGGAGACAATGAGCAGTTCTTC.

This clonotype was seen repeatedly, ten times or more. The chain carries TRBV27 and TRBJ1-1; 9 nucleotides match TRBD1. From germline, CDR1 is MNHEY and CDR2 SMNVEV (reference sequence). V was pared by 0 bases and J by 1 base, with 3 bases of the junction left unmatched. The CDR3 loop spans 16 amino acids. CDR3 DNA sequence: TGTGCCAGCAGTTTATCTGTGACAGGGGGGAACACTGAAGCTTTCTTT. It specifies CASSLSVTGGNTEAFF.

This chain's CDR3 is CASQREFPNEKLFF. In DNA, the CDR3 is TGTGCCAGCCAGAGGGAGTTCCCTAATGAAAAACTGTTTTTT. This chain connects TRBV7-9 to TRBJ1-4, with D hard to call. The germline V gene has CDR1 SEHNR and CDR2 FQNEAQ (reference sequence). V was clipped by 8 bases and J by 3 bases, with 13 bases between them. The CDR3 contains 14 residues.

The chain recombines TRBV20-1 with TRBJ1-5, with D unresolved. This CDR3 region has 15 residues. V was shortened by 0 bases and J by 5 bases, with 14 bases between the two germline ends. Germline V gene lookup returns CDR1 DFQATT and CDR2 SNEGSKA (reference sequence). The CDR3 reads CSARDQGLPHQPQHF. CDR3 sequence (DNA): TGCAGTGCTAGAGACCAAGGGCTGCCTCATCAGCCCCAGCATTTT.

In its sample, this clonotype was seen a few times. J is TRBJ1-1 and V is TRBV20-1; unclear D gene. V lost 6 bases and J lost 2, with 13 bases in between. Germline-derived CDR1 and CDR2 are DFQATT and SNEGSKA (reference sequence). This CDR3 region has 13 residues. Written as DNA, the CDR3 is TGCAGTGCCCCGCCCCGCCGTAACACTGAAGCTTTCTTT. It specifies CSAPPRRNTEAFF.

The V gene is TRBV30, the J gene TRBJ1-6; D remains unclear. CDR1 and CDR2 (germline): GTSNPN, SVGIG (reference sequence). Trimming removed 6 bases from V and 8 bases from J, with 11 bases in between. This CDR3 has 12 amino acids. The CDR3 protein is CACIRADSPLHF. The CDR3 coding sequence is TGTGCCTGTATCAGAGCTGATTCACCCCTCCACTTT.

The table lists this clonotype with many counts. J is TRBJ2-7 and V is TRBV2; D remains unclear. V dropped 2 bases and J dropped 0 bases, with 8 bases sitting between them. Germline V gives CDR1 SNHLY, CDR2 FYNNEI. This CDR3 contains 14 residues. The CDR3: CASSEWVNSYEQYF. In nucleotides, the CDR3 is TGTGCCAGCAGTGAATGGGTAAACTCCTACGAGCAGTACTTC.

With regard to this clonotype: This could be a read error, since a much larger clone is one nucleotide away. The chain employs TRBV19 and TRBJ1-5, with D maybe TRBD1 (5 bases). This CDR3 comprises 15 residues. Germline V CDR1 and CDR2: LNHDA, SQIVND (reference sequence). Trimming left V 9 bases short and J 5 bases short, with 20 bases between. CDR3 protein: CASSLQPGPDQPQHF. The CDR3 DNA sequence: TGTGCCAGCAGCTTACAGCCGGGGCCCGATCAGCCCCAGCATTTT.

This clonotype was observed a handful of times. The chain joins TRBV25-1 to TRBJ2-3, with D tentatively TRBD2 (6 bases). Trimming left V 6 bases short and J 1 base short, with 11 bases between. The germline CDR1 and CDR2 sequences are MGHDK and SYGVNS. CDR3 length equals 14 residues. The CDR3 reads CASRPSSGTDTQYF. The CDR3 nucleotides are TGTGCCAGCAGGCCCTCTAGCGGCACAGATACGCAGTATTTT.

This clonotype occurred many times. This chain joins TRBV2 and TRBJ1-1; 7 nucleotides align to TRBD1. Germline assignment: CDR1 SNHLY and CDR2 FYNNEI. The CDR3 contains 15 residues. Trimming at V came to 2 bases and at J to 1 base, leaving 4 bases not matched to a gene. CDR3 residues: CASSERQGSNTEAFF. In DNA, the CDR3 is TGTGCCAGCAGTGAAAGACAGGGTTCGAACACTGAAGCTTTCTTT.

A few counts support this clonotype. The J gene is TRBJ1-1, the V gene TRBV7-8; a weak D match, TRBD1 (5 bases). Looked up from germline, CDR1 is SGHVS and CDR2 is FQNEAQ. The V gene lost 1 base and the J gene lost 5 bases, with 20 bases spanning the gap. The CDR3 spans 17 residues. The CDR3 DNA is TGTGCCAGCAGCTTAGTCTCTCGAACGGGGCTGGGGACTGAAGCTTTCTTT. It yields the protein CASSLVSRTGLGTEAFF. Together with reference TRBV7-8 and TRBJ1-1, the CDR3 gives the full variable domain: GAGVSQSPRYKVAKRGQDVALRCDPISGHVSLFWYQQALGQGPEFLTYFQNEAQLDKSGLPSDRFFAERPEGSVSTLKIQRTQQEDSAVYLCASSLVSRTGLGTEAFFGQGTRLTVV.

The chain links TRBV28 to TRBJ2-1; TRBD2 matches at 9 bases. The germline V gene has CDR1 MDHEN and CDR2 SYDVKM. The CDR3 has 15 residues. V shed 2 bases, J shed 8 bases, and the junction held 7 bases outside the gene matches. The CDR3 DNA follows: TGTGCCAGCAGTTTACGCGGGGGGGCGAGGGATGAGCAGTTCTTC. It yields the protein CASSLRGGARDEQFF.